This T cell receptor beta chain came from a study of T cells in Graves' hyperthyroidism and ophthalmopathy. Uncontrolled infection, other autoimmune disease, pregnancy or lactation excluded patients. Every diagnosis used clinical symptoms, serum thyroxine and TRAb, thyroid ultrasound and orbital computed tomography. What was amplified from RNA transcripts were TCR beta CDR3 regions. The TCR CDR3 was amplified in a first-round RT-PCR using the HTBI primer set. Each CDR3 protein is one row after TCRdb ran MiXCR on the multiplex PCR reads. The profile shows 45,000 to 55,000 distinct CDR3 sequences, roughly half of them singletons. This clonotype was counted at least ten times. Antigen: not known. Study observations and caveats: Ophthalmopathy was told apart from stable hyperthyroidism by a 13 V-J model. The model predicted ophthalmopathy a median 6.5 months before onset.

This TCR came from a man younger than 35 with Graves' hyperthyroidism. Material: peripheral blood or thyroid tissue (not recorded which).

CDR3 nucleotide sequence: TGTGCCAGCAGCTTAGAATTGGGGGGTACGAGCGAGCAGTACTTC. Protein product: CASSLELGGTSEQYF. The V call is TRBV7-2, the J call TRBJ2-7; possibly TRBD2 for D (6 bases). Trimming took off 1 base at V and 6 bases at J, with 16 bases between the two ends. The CDR3 runs 15 residues. Looked up from germline, CDR1 is SGHTA and CDR2 is FQGNSA.